A selection of T cell receptor beta chains follows, all from one sample in a study of CD8+ T cells in alopecia areata. The method was immunoSEQ multiplex PCR; TCRdb's version includes in-frame clones alone and lacks a portion of them. The sample has roughly 210,000 clones; 40% to 55% are singletons. The sequencing used CD4+ T cells sorted from blood, collected around week 36, from a patient treated with tofacitinib. The receptors were sampled from a human donor with alopecia areata. Each CDR3 is given with its conserved first and last residue. D genes are given only for firm matches. Rows may omit the clone size; those that give it use once, few, many or a size class.

D: .
V: TRBV30
J: TRBJ1-5
size: .
DNA: TGTGCCTGGAGTCGGGACACCGGTAATCAGCCCCAGCATTTT
CDR3: CAWSRDTGNQPQHF

D: .
V: TRBV30
J: TRBJ1-5
size: .
DNA: TGTGCCTGGAGTGTAAGGTCGGGCCAGCCCCAGCATTTT
CDR3: CAWSVRSGQPQHF

D: .
V: TRBV28
J: TRBJ1-2
size: many
DNA: TGTGCCAGCAGTTTATCTCCCCGGGCAGGCTATGGCTACACCTTC
CDR3: CASSLSPRAGYGYTF

D: .
V: TRBV7-6
J: TRBJ2-7
size: .
DNA: TGTGCCAGCAGCTTGGTTAGGACGGGCGAGCAGTACTTC
CDR3: CASSLVRTGEQYF

D: .
V: TRBV6-5
J: TRBJ1-1
size: .
DNA: TGTGCCAGCAGTAGACCGGACACTGAAGCTTTCTTT
CDR3: CASSRPDTEAFF

D: .
V: TRBV5-1
J: TRBJ2-5
size: .
DNA: TGCGCCAGCGGATCAGCGGGAGAGACCCAGTACTTC
CDR3: CASGSAGETQYF

D: .
V: TRBV6-4
J: TRBJ2-5
size: .
DNA: TGTGCCAGCAGTAGAGGGGAGCAAGAGACCCAGTACTTC
CDR3: CASSRGEQETQYF

D: TRBD1
V: TRBV30
J: TRBJ2-5
size: .
DNA: TGTGCCTGGAGTCTAACGACAGGGGCCCAAGAGACCCAGTACTTC
CDR3: CAWSLTTGAQETQYF

D: .
V: TRBV7-2
J: TRBJ1-1
size: .
DNA: TGTGCCAGCAGACCACAGGACACGAACACTGAAGCTTTCTTT
CDR3: CASRPQDTNTEAFF

D: TRBD1
V: TRBV6-6
J: TRBJ1-5
size: .
DNA: TGTGCCAGTATCCCAGGGGGCTGGGGCAATCAGCCCCAGCATTTT
CDR3: CASIPGGWGNQPQHF

D: .
V: TRBV5-1
J: TRBJ2-7
size: .
DNA: TGCGCCAGCAGCATGACAGGTCCGAAAGGCGAGCAGTACTTC
CDR3: CASSMTGPKGEQYF

D: .
V: TRBV29-1
J: TRBJ2-5
size: few
DNA: TGCAGCGTTGAAAGGGCGCGAAGGGGGGAGACCCAGTACTTC
CDR3: CSVERARRGETQYF

D: TRBD2
V: TRBV7-2
J: TRBJ2-7
size: .
DNA: TGTGCCAGCAGACTAGCGGGAGGCGCCGAGCAGTACTTC
CDR3: CASRLAGGAEQYF

D: .
V: TRBV20-1
J: TRBJ2-4
size: .
DNA: TGCAGTGCTAGTTCACGGAACATTCAGTACTTC
CDR3: CSASSRNIQYF

D: .
V: TRBV11-2
J: TRBJ2-7
size: .
DNA: TGTGCCAGCGAAAGGGGGGAAACCAGGAGCTCCTACGAGCAGTACTTC
CDR3: CASERGETRSSYEQYF

D: .
V: TRBV9
J: TRBJ2-2
size: .
DNA: TGTGCCAGCAGCGCGTGGGACGGCGGGGAGCTGTTTTTT
CDR3: CASSAWDGGELFF

D: .
V: TRBV6-6
J: TRBJ1-1
size: few
DNA: TGTGCCAGCAGTTACCGGGGGGACACTGAAGCTTTCTTT
CDR3: CASSYRGDTEAFF

D: TRBD1
V: TRBV13
J: TRBJ2-5
size: many
DNA: TGTGCCAGCAGCTTACAGGGACAGAAAGAGACCCAGTACTTC
CDR3: CASSLQGQKETQYF

D: .
V: TRBV2
J: TRBJ1-2
size: .
DNA: TGTGCCAGCAGTGTGGCAAGAGCTGGCACCTTC
CDR3: CASSVARAGTF

D: .
V: TRBV7-8
J: TRBJ2-2
size: .
DNA: TGTGCCAGCCAACGGGGCCTGAACACCGGGGAGCTGTTTTTT
CDR3: CASQRGLNTGELFF

D: TRBD2
V: TRBV11-2
J: TRBJ2-7
size: few
DNA: TGTGCCAGCAGCTCCCAGGGAGGGTTTGGCTACGAGCAGTACTTC
CDR3: CASSSQGGFGYEQYF

D: TRBD1
V: TRBV29-1
J: TRBJ2-3
size: few
DNA: TGCAGCGTTGAAAGGGGGCGAGATACGCAGTATTTT
CDR3: CSVERGRDTQYF

D: TRBD2
V: TRBV5-1
J: TRBJ2-2
size: few
DNA: TGCGCCAGCGGAACTAGCGGGAGTGTTGACACCGGGGAGCTGTTTTTT
CDR3: CASGTSGSVDTGELFF

D: .
V: TRBV6-6
J: TRBJ2-7
size: .
DNA: TGTGCCAGCAGCCAATACAACGGCGAGCAGTACTTC
CDR3: CASSQYNGEQYF